This T cell receptor beta chain derives from a study of cytomegalovirus exposure and HLA in healthy donors. Study results and limitations: Within the data, a cluster of highly shared sequence variants was likely a sequencing artifact.

Comment on this clone: Its antigen remains unidentified.

It was with 60 Vbeta and 13 Jbeta primers that the PCR ran. Sequenced by immunoSEQ multiplex PCR; TCRdb stores in-frame clones only, minus some. This table holds about 130,000 clones. Looked up from germline, CDR1 is SGHRS and CDR2 is YFSETQ. Unmatched junction bases numbered 9, after V lost 0 bases and J lost 10 bases. The CDR3 totals 15 residues. The chain carries TRBV5-1 and TRBJ2-1; TRBD2 aligns across 8 bases. This sequence was found in a woman aged 55-69 years in good health and CMV-seronegative. Input material: PBMCs. The chain's CDR3 is CASSLVTGGAEEQFF. The CDR3 DNA sequence: TGCGCCAGCAGCTTGGTAACGGGAGGGGCCGAAGAGCAGTTCTTC.